Shown below are 28 T cell receptor beta chains from a single sample sequenced in a study of T cell repertoires in cytomegalovirus infection (dated by TCRdb to between 2018 and 2020). The instrument was an Illumina HiSeq 1500. TCRdb's own reprocessing of the public reads used fastp at Q25 and MiXCR and kept productive beta chains. Rows are combined by CDR3 protein, so each entry shows the most common genes and DNA. The sample records 110,000 to 150,000 distinct CDR3 sequences, about 6.3% of which are singletons. Of the sample, over 15% falls within the top ten clones. Sequenced material: PBMCs. These receptor sequences come from a human donor in good health (CMV status not recorded). Some clones in this sample may be carry-over from other donors' samples.

The sample holds many counts of this clonotype. V gene TRBV28 combines with J gene TRBJ2-5; possible D gene TRBD2, 6 bases. Germline values: CDR1 MDHEN, CDR2 SYDVKM. CDR3 size: 13 residues. V was pared by 2 bases and J by 4 bases, with 8 bases between. CDR3 protein: CASSLRGLETQYF. The CDR3 DNA reads TGTGCCAGCAGTTTAAGGGGACTAGAGACCCAGTACTTC.

The V call is TRBV29-1, the J call TRBJ1-1; D might be TRBD1 (6 bases). The CDR3 spans 12 residues. Per germline, CDR1 SQVTM and CDR2 ANQGSEA. Trimming left V 7 bases short and J 0 bases short, with 9 bases between. CDR3 amino acids: CSARQVNTEAFF. CDR3 DNA sequence: TGCAGCGCCCGACAGGTGAACACTGAAGCTTTCTTT.

This clonotype was recorded at least ten times. The V call is TRBV7-2, the J call TRBJ1-5; D unclear. The CDR3 extends over 12 amino acids. Germline V gives CDR1 SGHTA, CDR2 FQGNSA. With 4 bases removed from V and 6 bases from J, the gap between germline ends came to 7 bases. The CDR3 region has the DNA TGTGCCAGCAGCTGGGTGGGTCAGCCCCAGCATTTT. Residues: CASSWVGQPQHF.

This clonotype has a count of ten or more. V and J are TRBV15 and TRBJ2-1; D perhaps matches TRBD1 (6 bases). Germline V lookup: CDR1 LNHNV, CDR2 YYDKDF (reference sequence). V lost 8 bases, J lost 2 bases, and 16 bases lay in between. The CDR3 contains 15 residues. CDR3 DNA: TGTGCCACCGCATCCGGGACACGGACCTACAATGAGCAGTTCTTC. Translating gives CATASGTRTYNEQFF.

This clonotype has ten or more counts. CDR3 nucleotide sequence: TGTGCCAGCACCATTAGCGGGGGCTGGGACACCGGGGAGCTGTTTTTT. Its protein is CASTISGGWDTGELFF. The chain joins TRBV7-2 to TRBJ2-2; 9 positions match TRBD2. Looked up from germline, CDR1 is SGHTA and CDR2 is FQGNSA. CDR3 size: 16 residues. Trimming cost V 7 bases and J 3 bases; bases outside gene matches: 9.

At least ten counts were recorded for this clonotype. The genes are TRBV7-2 and TRBJ2-7, with no clear D. V was clipped by 1 base and J by 0 bases, with 10 bases between them. The germline gives CDR1 SGHTA, CDR2 FQGNSA. This CDR3 has 15 residues. CDR3: CASSLDSETSYEQYF. The CDR3 nucleotides read TGTGCCAGCAGCTTAGATTCAGAAACCTCCTACGAGCAGTACTTC.

The chain recombines TRBV29-1 with TRBJ1-1; unclear D gene. V gave up 0 bases and J gave up 7 bases, with 3 bases separating them. CDR1 is SQVTM, CDR2 ANQGSEA, per germline. CDR3 length equals 10 residues. DNA for the CDR3: TGCAGCGTTGAAGAGGGTGAAGCTTTCTTT. Its protein is CSVEEGEAFF.

This clonotype was observed many times. The chain has TRBV7-2 and TRBJ1-2; D ambiguous. Between the trimmed V and J ends, which lost 1 base and 4 bases, there was a span of 13 bases. CDR3 length equals 15 residues. Germline loops: CDR1 SGHTA, CDR2 FQGNSA. The CDR3 region is CASSLDGYSLYGYTF. CDR3 bases: TGTGCCAGCAGCTTAGACGGCTACAGTCTCTATGGCTACACCTTC.

The sample holds many counts of this clonotype. This rearrangement joins TRBV7-8 to TRBJ2-7; D possibly matches TRBD1 or TRBD2 (5 bases each). This CDR3 is built from 15 residues. Trimming left V 6 bases short and J 5 bases short, with 20 bases between. Germline CDR1 SGHVS, CDR2 FQNEAQ. The CDR3 reads CASSVAAGTLHEQYF. The CDR3 DNA sequence: TGTGCCAGCAGTGTAGCTGCCGGGACCCTCCACGAGCAGTACTTC.

The gene calls are TRBV29-1 and TRBJ1-1, with D perhaps TRBD1 (6 bases). This CDR3 contains 13 residues. The germline V and J ends were trimmed by 2 bases and 11 bases, with 18 bases remaining between them. Germline values: CDR1 SQVTM, CDR2 ANQGSEA. In DNA form, the CDR3 reads TGCAGCGTTGAACGACCAGCTCTGGGGGGCGCTTTCTTT. It specifies CSVERPALGGAFF.

V usage is TRBV20-1 and J usage is TRBJ1-2; no firm D call. The CDR3 extends over 9 amino acids. Germline assignment: CDR1 DFQATT and CDR2 SNEGSKA (reference sequence). CDR3 sequence (DNA): TGCAGCGGAGTGAAGGGCTACACCTTC. Protein sequence: CSGVKGYTF.

In this sample, this clonotype turned up many times. The gene calls are TRBV20-1 and TRBJ2-1; 9 nucleotides align to TRBD2. Germline V gene sequence: CDR1 DFQATT, CDR2 SNEGSKA (reference sequence). V dropped 0 bases and J dropped 0; count of bases not matched to a gene: 12. This CDR3 comprises 19 residues. CDR3 DNA: TGCAGTGCTAGAGATCCTAGCGGGACCCTTGGGAGCTCCTACAATGAGCAGTTCTTC. Its protein is CSARDPSGTLGSSYNEQFF.

Of note for this clonotype: Just one base apart from a much larger clone, this may be a read error. This chain joins TRBV6-4 and TRBJ2-1, with a weak D call TRBD2 (5 bases). This CDR3 is built from 15 residues. Germline V CDR1 and CDR2: MRHNA, SNTAGT. Trimming took 3 bases from V and 0 from J, leaving 9 bases between them. In DNA, the CDR3 is TGTGCCAGCAGTGATAGCGAGGGCTCCTACAATGAGCAGTTCTTC. Amino acid sequence: CASSDSEGSYNEQFF.

This chain uses TRBV4-3 with TRBJ2-7, with a possible D match to TRBD2 (5 bases). The CDR3 loop spans 13 amino acids. The V gene lost 3 bases and the J gene lost 5 bases, with 11 bases spanning the gap. Per germline, CDR1 LGHNA and CDR2 YSLEER. CDR3 nucleotides: TGCGCCAGCAGCCAGGACTTGATGGACGAGCAGTACTTC. Translating it yields CASSQDLMDEQYF.

This clonotype has ten or more counts. The chain recombines TRBV6-2 or TRBV6-3 with TRBJ2-4; TRBD1 agrees at 8 bases. J gave up 3 bases and V 6 bases, and 7 bases lay outside the gene matches. CDR1 and CDR2 from the germline V gene are MNHEY and SVGEGT. The CDR3 contains 15 residues. This chain's CDR3 is CASSSDRGFKNIQYF. CDR3 DNA: TGTGCCAGCAGCAGCGACAGGGGATTCAAAAACATTCAGTACTTC.

Concerning this clonotype: Since a much larger clone is just one base distant, this may be a read error. This CDR3 reads CSARDRQSSSNTGERFF. CDR3 sequence (DNA): TGCAGTGCTAGAGATAGGCAGTCCTCTTCTAACACCGGGGAGCGGTTTTTT. V and J are TRBV20-1 and TRBJ2-2; a possible D gene is TRBD2 (5 bases). Germline CDR1 DFQATT, CDR2 SNEGSKA (reference sequence). CDR3 length: 17 residues.

This CDR3 reads CSANLKTIAGTNTGELFF. The CDR3 DNA is TGCAGTGCTAACCTTAAGACTATAGCGGGGACGAACACCGGGGAGCTGTTTTTT. The rearrangement links TRBV20-1 to TRBJ2-2; TRBD2 matches at 8 bases. Trimming at V came to 4 bases and at J to 0 bases, leaving 13 bases not matched to a gene. The CDR3 has 18 residues. Germline-derived CDR1 and CDR2 are DFQATT and SNEGSKA (reference sequence).

Ten or more counts support this clonotype. This chain links TRBV19 with TRBJ2-5; D gene unclear. In germline, CDR1 is LNHDA, CDR2 SQIVND (reference sequence). The CDR3 extends over 13 amino acids. V was trimmed by 6 bases and J by 5 bases, leaving 13 bases between them. The CDR3 spells CASREKGGETQYF. In nucleotides, the CDR3 is TGTGCCAGTAGAGAAAAGGGTGGGGAGACCCAGTACTTC.

This clonotype occurred many times. The V and J genes are TRBV12-3 or TRBV12-4 and TRBJ2-1; 13 nucleotides line up with TRBD2. The CDR3 covers 16 residues. V trimming: 6 bases; J trimming: 1 base; junction bases outside the gene matches: 3. Here the CDR3 reads CASSRLAGGSYNEQFF. CDR3 DNA: TGTGCCAGCAGCCGACTAGCGGGGGGTTCCTACAATGAGCAGTTCTTC.

Many counts were recorded for this clonotype. This chain uses TRBV12-3 or TRBV12-4 with TRBJ1-2, with TRBD1 matching over 9 bases. This CDR3 spans 14 amino acids. V lost 3 bases, J lost 6 bases, and 5 bases stayed unmatched. CDR3 amino acids: CASSFYRGRNGYTF. DNA of the CDR3: TGTGCCAGCAGTTTCTACAGGGGGCGTAATGGCTACACCTTC.

This clonotype was recorded many times. The rearrangement uses TRBV7-2 and TRBJ1-5; TRBD1 aligns across 9 bases. With 5 bases clipped from V and 1 base from J, the junction kept 6 bases outside the gene matches. The CDR3 covers 16 residues. CDR1 and CDR2 (germline): SGHTA, FQGNSA. CDR3 in DNA: TGTGCCAGCAGCCTACAGGGGGCTGTCAGCAATCAGCCCCAGCATTTT. Translation: CASSLQGAVSNQPQHF.

This clonotype has ten or more counts. This rearrangement joins TRBV5-4 to TRBJ2-1, with D tentatively TRBD1 (6 bases). The CDR3 is 18 amino acids. Germline lookup yields CDR1 SGHNT and CDR2 YYREEE (reference sequence). Trimming stripped 1 base from V and 0 bases from J, with 17 bases between. In DNA form, the CDR3 reads TGTGCCAGCAGCTTGCCCTCACAGGGCCTGAGCTCCTACAATGAGCAGTTCTTC. Translation gives CASSLPSQGLSSYNEQFF.

This clonotype came up many times. The chain joins TRBV11-2 to TRBJ2-1, with 9 positions matching TRBD2. V trimming: 2 bases; J trimming: 14 bases; junction bases outside the gene matches: 7. The CDR3 extends over 13 amino acids. The germline V gene encodes CDR1 SGHAT and CDR2 FQNNGV. The CDR3 loop is CASSLMAGGLKFF. As DNA, the CDR3 is TGTGCCAGCAGCTTAATGGCGGGGGGGTTGAAGTTCTTC.

At least ten counts were recorded for this clonotype. The rearrangement uses TRBV4-3 and TRBJ1-2, with D possibly TRBD1 on 6 matching bases. Germline values: CDR1 LGHNA, CDR2 YSLEER. The V end lost 0 bases, the J end lost 6 bases, and 11 bases lay between the germline ends. The CDR3 sequence is 14 residues long. CDR3 sequence reads: CASSQEQGSDGYTF. In DNA, the CDR3 is TGCGCCAGCAGCCAAGAACAGGGCTCAGATGGCTACACCTTC.

The table lists this clonotype with many counts. The rearrangement joins TRBV7-9 to TRBJ1-1; D perhaps matches TRBD1 (5 bases). The V and J ends lost 3 bases and 2 bases respectively, with 13 bases between them. Germline V lookup: CDR1 SEHNR, CDR2 FQNEAQ (reference sequence). This CDR3 contains 15 residues. In DNA form, the CDR3 reads TGTGCCAGCAGCTTTGGGGGGACGGGAAACACTGAAGCTTTCTTT. It yields the protein CASSFGGTGNTEAFF.

This clonotype was observed at least ten times. The chain recombines TRBV20-1 with TRBJ2-3; TRBD1 might be the D (6 bases). The germline V gene has CDR1 DFQATT and CDR2 SNEGSKA (reference sequence). The CDR3 extends over 13 amino acids. V was clipped by 3 bases and J by 7 bases, with 14 bases between them. For the CDR3, the DNA is TGCAGTGCTAGTAGAGGGGGTGAAAATACGCAGTATTTT. Protein: CSASRGGENTQYF.

This clonotype was recorded once. J is TRBJ2-1 and V is TRBV7-2; 16 positions agree with TRBD2. CDR1 is SGHTA, CDR2 FQGNSA, per germline. The CDR3 extends over 16 amino acids. V trimming: 3 bases; J trimming: 10 bases; junction bases outside the gene matches: 6. The CDR3 protein is CASSFRGLAGGEEQFF. As DNA, the CDR3 is TGTGCCAGCAGCTTTAGGGGACTAGCGGGGGGGGAGGAGCAGTTCTTC.

This clonotype was observed many times. V usage is TRBV29-1 and J usage is TRBJ1-2; D possibly corresponds to TRBD1 (6 bases). Looked up from germline, CDR1 is SQVTM and CDR2 is ANQGSEA. Trimming took off 1 base at V and 8 bases at J, with 11 bases between the two ends. CDR3 length: 12 residues. The CDR3 spells CSVEGGAGGYTF. The CDR3 bases are TGCAGCGTTGAAGGGGGGGCTGGAGGCTACACCTTC. The full variable domain, its missing parts supplied by reference TRBV29-1 and TRBJ1-2, is SAVISQKPSRDICQRGTSLTIQCQVDSQVTMMFWYRQQPGQSLTLIATANQGSEATYESGFVIDKFPISRPNLTFSTLTVSNMSPEDSSIYLCSVEGGAGGYTFGSGTRLTVV.